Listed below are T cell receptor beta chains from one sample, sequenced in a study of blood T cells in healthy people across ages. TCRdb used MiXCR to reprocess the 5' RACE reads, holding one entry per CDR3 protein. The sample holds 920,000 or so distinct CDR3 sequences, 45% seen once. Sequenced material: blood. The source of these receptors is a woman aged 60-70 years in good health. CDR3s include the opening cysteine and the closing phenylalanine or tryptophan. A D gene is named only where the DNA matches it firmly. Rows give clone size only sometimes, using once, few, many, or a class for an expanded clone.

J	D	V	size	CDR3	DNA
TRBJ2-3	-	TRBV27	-	CASTEKPRDTQYF	TGTGCCAGCACCGAAAAACCTCGGGATACGCAGTATTTT
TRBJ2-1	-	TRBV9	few	CASSVGAPNEQFF	TGTGCCAGCAGCGTAGGAGCGCCGAATGAGCAGTTCTTC
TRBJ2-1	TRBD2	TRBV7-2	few	CASSLLSGRGDEQFF	TGTGCCAGCAGCTTACTTAGCGGGAGGGGGGATGAGCAGTTCTTC
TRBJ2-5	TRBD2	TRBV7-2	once	CASRLAEAQYF	TGTGCCAGCCGACTAGCTGAGGCCCAGTACTTC
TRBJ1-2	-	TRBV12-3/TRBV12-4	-	CASSLYRYGYTF	TGTGCCAGCAGTTTATATCGGTATGGCTACACCTTC
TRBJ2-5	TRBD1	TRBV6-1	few	CATNRGASETQYF	TGTGCCACGAACAGGGGAGCGTCGGAGACCCAGTACTTC
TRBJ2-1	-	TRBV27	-	CASSKGEGRRSYNEQFF	TGTGCCAGCAGTAAGGGAGAGGGTAGACGATCCTACAATGAGCAGTTCTTC
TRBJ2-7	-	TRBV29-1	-	CSVETAGSSYNEQYF	TGCAGCGTCGAGACAGCCGGGAGCTCCTACAATGAGCAGTACTTC
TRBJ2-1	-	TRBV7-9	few	CASSLEGGAHNEQFF	TGTGCCAGCAGCTTAGAGGGGGGAGCGCACAATGAGCAGTTCTTC
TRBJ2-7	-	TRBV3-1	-	CASSQDLHSYEQYF	TGTGCCAGCAGCCAAGATCTACACAGCTACGAGCAGTACTTC
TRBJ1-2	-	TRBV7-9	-	CASSLGSSNYGYTF	TGTGCCAGCAGCTTGGGCAGCTCTAACTATGGCTACACCTTC
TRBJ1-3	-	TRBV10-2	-	CASREVDSGNTIYF	TGCGCCAGCAGGGAGGTCGACTCTGGAAACACCATATATTTT
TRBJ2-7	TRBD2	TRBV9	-	CASSQTPGGGRTSYEQYF	TGTGCCAGCAGTCAAACTCCCGGGGGCGGGAGGACTTCCTACGAGCAGTACTTC
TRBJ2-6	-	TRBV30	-	CAGSERGSVLTF	TGTGCCGGGAGTGAGAGGGGGTCCGTCCTGACTTTC
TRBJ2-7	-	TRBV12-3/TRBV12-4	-	CASSLGPGPGEQYF	TGTGCCAGCAGTTTAGGACCGGGGCCTGGGGAGCAGTACTTC
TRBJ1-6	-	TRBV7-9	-	CASALGGTYNSPLHF	TGTGCCAGCGCTCTCGGAGGTACCTATAATTCACCCCTCCACTTT
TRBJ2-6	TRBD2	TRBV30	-	CAWSPWTSGTSGANVLTF	TGTGCCTGGAGTCCTTGGACTAGCGGGACCTCCGGGGCCAACGTCCTGACTTTC
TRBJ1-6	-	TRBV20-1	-	CSARDRVSGDSPLHF	TGCAGTGCTAGAGATCGTGTGAGTGGGGATTCACCCCTCCACTTT
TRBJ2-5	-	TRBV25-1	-	CASSDTRDRYQETQYF	TGTGCCAGCAGTGATACGCGGGATAGGTACCAAGAGACCCAGTACTTC
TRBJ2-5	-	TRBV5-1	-	CASSLCSETQYF	TGCGCCAGCAGCTTGTGTAGTGAGACCCAGTACTTC
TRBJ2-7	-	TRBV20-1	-	CSSGALYEQYF	TGCAGTTCTGGAGCCCTCTACGAGCAGTACTTC
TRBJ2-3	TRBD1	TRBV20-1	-	CSARRTGGYLDTQYF	TGCAGTGCTCGCAGGACAGGGGGCTATCTTGATACGCAGTATTTT
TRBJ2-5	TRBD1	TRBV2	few	CASSGDRAETQYF	TGTGCCAGCAGTGGGGACAGGGCAGAGACCCAGTACTTC
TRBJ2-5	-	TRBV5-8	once	CASSLGRSAQYF	TGTGCCAGCAGCTTGGGCCGGTCTGCCCAGTACTTC
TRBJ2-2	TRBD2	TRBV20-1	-	CSATEGTSVSTGELFF	TGCAGTGCTACCGAGGGGACTAGCGTAAGCACTGGGGAGCTGTTTTTT
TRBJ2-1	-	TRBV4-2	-	CASSQEAPGGNNNEQFF	TGTGCCAGCAGCCAAGAGGCCCCTGGGGGGAATAACAATGAGCAGTTCTTC
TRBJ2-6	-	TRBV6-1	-	CASSEVVAGANVLTF	TGTGCCAGCAGTGAAGTGGTCGCTGGGGCCAACGTCCTGACTTTC
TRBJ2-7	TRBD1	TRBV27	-	CASRPRQGSNEQYF	TGTGCCAGCAGACCCCGACAGGGATCGAACGAGCAGTACTTC
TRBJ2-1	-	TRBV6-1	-	CASPPPGGVYNEQFF	TGTGCCAGCCCGCCACCGGGGGGCGTTTACAATGAGCAGTTCTTC